These 32 T cell receptor beta chains were sequenced from one sample in a study of cytomegalovirus exposure and HLA in healthy donors. Clones were sequenced by immunoSEQ multiplex PCR, and TCRdb holds only the in-frame ones, with some missing. Of under 200,000 clones in the sample, roughly 82% were seen once. The sample taken for sequencing was PBMCs. All receptors derive from a man aged 18 to 35 in good health and CMV-seropositive.

The chain recombines TRBV19 with TRBJ2-1, with D uncertain. Germline CDR1 LNHDA, CDR2 SQIVND (reference sequence). The length of the CDR3 is 12 residues. With 4 bases removed from V and 6 bases from J, the gap between germline ends came to 7 bases. CDR3 amino acids: CASSTLSNEQFF. In DNA form, the CDR3 reads TGTGCCAGTAGTACCCTATCCAATGAGCAGTTCTTC.

The chain employs TRBV27 and TRBJ2-3, with 8 bases aligning to TRBD1. CDR3 size: 15 residues. The V gene's germline CDR1 is MNHEY and CDR2 SMNVEV (reference sequence). After removal of 5 bases from V and 1 base from J, the junction contained 5 bases not matched to a gene. CDR3 coding DNA: TGTGCCAGCAGTCAGGGGGCCCGGGGCACAGATACGCAGTATTTT. Encoded protein: CASSQGARGTDTQYF.

The sample holds one count of this clone. The rearrangement uses TRBV14 and TRBJ1-1; a weak D match, TRBD1 (5 bases). From germline, CDR1 is SGHDN and CDR2 FVKESK. The CDR3 spans 15 residues. V lost 4 bases to trimming and J lost 11 bases, with 23 bases between them. CDR3 residues: CASSPQIDQTASAFF. DNA for the CDR3: TGTGCCAGCAGCCCCCAAATTGACCAGACAGCGAGCGCTTTCTTT.

This clone was seen a few times. The chain employs TRBV5-1 and TRBJ2-6, with no clear D. Germline CDR1 is SGHRS and CDR2 is YFSETQ. Trimming left V 0 bases short and J 0 bases short, with 7 bases between. The CDR3 loop spans 16 amino acids. CDR3 region: CASSLAPSSGANVLTF. As DNA, the CDR3 is TGCGCCAGCAGCTTGGCCCCGTCCTCTGGGGCCAACGTCCTGACTTTC.

V and J are TRBV18 and TRBJ1-5; D perhaps matches TRBD1 (6 bases). Germline V gene data show CDR1 as KGHSH and CDR2 as LQKENI. V lost 2 bases to trimming and J lost 3 bases, with 17 bases between them. This CDR3 spans 17 amino acids. CDR3 sequence (DNA): TGTGCCAGCTCACCAACACAAATTGGGGGCACCAATCAGCCCCAGCATTTT. Translated, it gives CASSPTQIGGTNQPQHF.

This chain links TRBV9 with TRBJ1-2; possibly TRBD1 for D (6 bases). The CDR3 is made up of 15 amino acids. Looked up from germline, CDR1 is SGDLS and CDR2 is YYNGEE. Trimming left V 0 bases short and J 1 base short, with 10 bases between. CDR3 nucleotides: TGTGCCAGCAGCGTAGGGGACATAAGTAACTATGGCTACACCTTC. This translates into CASSVGDISNYGYTF.

This clone was seen just once. This chain joins TRBV7-9 and TRBJ1-2; D is undetermined. Trimming took off 3 bases at V and 8 bases at J, with 16 bases between the two ends. This CDR3 region has 14 residues. The germline V gene has CDR1 SEHNR and CDR2 FQNEAQ (reference sequence). The CDR3 sequence: CASSFWSNPRGYTF. The CDR3 DNA reads as TGTGCCAGCAGCTTTTGGTCGAACCCGAGGGGCTACACCTTC.

The chain uses TRBV4-3 and TRBJ2-3; tentatively, D is TRBD2 (5 bases). Trimming took 0 bases from V and 2 from J, leaving 12 bases between them. This CDR3 region has 16 residues. The germline V gene has CDR1 LGHNA and CDR2 YSLEER. The CDR3 nucleotides are TGCGCCAGCAGCCAAGATCGAACTAGGGTCACAGATACGCAGTATTTT. Translating it yields CASSQDRTRVTDTQYF.

This rearrangement joins TRBV4-3 to TRBJ2-3, with D possibly TRBD1 on 5 matching bases. The V gene's germline CDR1 is LGHNA and CDR2 YSLEER. Deletions cut 0 bases from V and 0 bases from J, with 10 bases between. The CDR3 extends over 16 amino acids. In DNA form, the CDR3 reads TGCGCCAGCAGCCAAGATACAGGTGGTAGCACAGATACGCAGTATTTT. Its translation: CASSQDTGGSTDTQYF.

This chain uses TRBV4-2 with TRBJ2-3, with TRBD2 matching over 7 bases. V dropped 1 base and J dropped 2; count of bases not matched to a gene: 24. Per germline, CDR1 LGHNA and CDR2 YNFKEQ. The CDR3 spans 22 residues. CDR3 sequence (DNA): TGTGCCAGCAGCCAAGGCGGGATCGGGGGGATTGGGACCGGGCTAAACACAGATACGCAGTATTTT. It is translated as CASSQGGIGGIGTGLNTDTQYF.

The J gene is TRBJ2-5, the V gene TRBV14, with 8 bases that match TRBD2. In germline, CDR1 is SGHDN, CDR2 FVKESK. The CDR3 covers 15 residues. Losses at the gene ends were 0 bases for V and 9 bases for J; bases not matched to a gene: 9. The CDR3 region has the DNA TGTGCCAGCAGCCAAGATCTACCCGGGAGGGCGCCCCAGTACTTC. Its translation is CASSQDLPGRAPQYF.

This sequence joins TRBV28 and TRBJ2-1; D perhaps matches TRBD2 (6 bases). The CDR3 sequence is 15 residues long. V shed 6 bases and J shed 4 bases, with 16 bases lying between them. The germline CDR1 and CDR2 sequences are MDHEN and SYDVKM. Here the CDR3 reads CASSWGLVGYNEQFF. In DNA form, the CDR3 reads TGTGCCAGCAGCTGGGGACTCGTCGGTTACAATGAGCAGTTCTTC.

The chain combines TRBV27 with TRBJ2-5; possible D gene TRBD2, 6 bases. The length of the CDR3 is 12 residues. CDR1 is MNHEY, CDR2 SMNVEV, per germline (reference sequence). With 6 bases removed from V and 7 bases from J, the gap between germline ends came to 12 bases. The CDR3 protein is CASRPPGRTQYF. The CDR3, as DNA: TGTGCCAGCAGGCCGCCCGGGAGGACCCAGTACTTC.

V usage is TRBV7-3 and J usage is TRBJ2-4; D is perhaps TRBD2 (5 bases). Per the germline V gene, CDR1 is SGHTA and CDR2 is FQGTGA. This CDR3 region has 16 residues. Trimming pared 2 bases from V and 3 bases from J, leaving 14 bases between. CDR3 protein: CASSLGEGIGKNIQYF. In nucleotides, the CDR3 is TGTGCCAGCAGCTTAGGCGAGGGAATTGGCAAAAACATTCAGTACTTC.

The rearrangement uses TRBV29-1 and TRBJ2-1; 10 bases align to TRBD2. Per the germline V gene, CDR1 is SQVTM and CDR2 is ANQGSEA. CDR3 length: 12 residues. V lost 4 bases and J lost 6; bases outside the gene matches: 0. As DNA, the CDR3 is TGCAGCGTTGGACTAGCGGGCAATGAGCAGTTCTTC. This codes for CSVGLAGNEQFF.

This clone was seen a handful of times. This CDR3 is CASSLQFNQPQHF. The CDR3 region has the DNA TGTGCCAGCAGCTTGCAGTTCAATCAGCCCCAGCATTTT. The chain recombines TRBV7-2 with TRBJ1-5; no clear D gene. Trimming took off 3 bases at V and 3 bases at J, with 6 bases between the two ends. CDR1 is SGHTA, CDR2 FQGNSA, per germline. This CDR3 has 13 residues. Full variable domain (missing parts from reference TRBV7-2 and TRBJ1-5): GAGVSQSPSNKVTEKGKDVELRCDPISGHTALYWYRQSLGQGLEFLIYFQGNSAPDKSGLPSDRFSAERTGGSVSTLTIQRTQQEDSAVYLCASSLQFNQPQHFGDGTRLSIL.

The chain carries TRBV5-1 and TRBJ1-5; maybe TRBD1 (5 bases). The V gene lost 0 bases and the J gene lost 7 bases, with 8 bases spanning the gap. The CDR3 is made up of 13 amino acids. Germline V gene data show CDR1 as SGHRS and CDR2 as YFSETQ. CDR3 DNA sequence: TGCGCCAGCAGCTTGGAGGGGTGGCAGCCCCAGCATTTT. Its translation is CASSLEGWQPQHF. The full variable domain, completed using reference TRBV5-1 and TRBJ1-5, is KAGVTQTPRYLIKTRGQQVTLSCSPISGHRSVSWYQQTPGQGLQFLFEYFSETQRNKGNFPGRFSGRQFSNSRSEMNVSTLELGDSALYLCASSLEGWQPQHFGDGTRLSIL.

The CDR3 region is CASSWTGVGDEKLFF. Here the CDR3 DNA reads TGTGCCAGCAGTTGGACAGGGGTTGGGGATGAAAAACTGTTTTTT. The genes are TRBV28 and TRBJ1-4; 9 nucleotides line up with TRBD1. Germline V CDR1 and CDR2: MDHEN, SYDVKM. The CDR3 covers 15 residues. V gave up 4 bases and J gave up 6 bases; unmatched junction bases: 6.

The chain recombines TRBV18 with TRBJ2-7; TRBD1 might be the D (6 bases). In germline, CDR1 is KGHSH, CDR2 LQKENI. The ends were cut back, 3 bases at V and 9 bases at J, with 15 bases in the middle. This CDR3 comprises 13 residues. DNA for the CDR3: TGTGCCAGCTCACCGGACAGAAGTACCGGGCAGTACTTC. This sequence encodes CASSPDRSTGQYF. The full variable domain, rest sourced from reference TRBV18 and TRBJ2-7, is NAGVMQNPRHLVRRRGQEARLRCSPMKGHSHVYWYRQLPEEGLKFMVYLQKENIIDESGMPKERFSAEFPKEGPSILRIQQVVRGDSAAYFCASSPDRSTGQYFGPGTRLTVT.

This clone was seen a handful of times. J is TRBJ1-3 and V is TRBV4-2; D is uncertain. The germline V gene encodes CDR1 LGHNA and CDR2 YNFKEQ. V lost 0 bases to trimming and J lost 1 base, with 7 bases between them. The CDR3 totals 15 residues. CDR3 DNA sequence: TGTGCCAGCAGCCAAGATCTCCTGTCTGGAAACACCATATATTTT. Protein sequence: CASSQDLLSGNTIYF.

This CDR3 reads CASSLAPGSSGDQETQYF. In DNA form, the CDR3 reads TGTGCCAGCAGCTTAGCCCCCGGCTCTAGCGGGGACCAAGAGACCCAGTACTTC. This rearrangement joins TRBV7-2 to TRBJ2-5; the match to TRBD2 covers 9 bases. The CDR3 is made up of 18 amino acids. Trimming took 0 bases from V and 0 from J; bases not matched to a gene: 8. Germline-derived CDR1 and CDR2 are SGHTA and FQGNSA.

The J gene is TRBJ2-7, the V gene TRBV27; 11 nucleotides agree with TRBD2. The CDR3 runs 15 residues. CDR1 MNHEY and CDR2 SMNVEV come from the germline V gene (reference sequence). V dropped 2 bases and J dropped 3; count of bases not matched to a gene: 3. CDR3 DNA sequence: TGTGCCAGCAGTTTAGCGACTAGCGGGAACTACGAGCAGTACTTC. Protein sequence: CASSLATSGNYEQYF.

This chain connects TRBV25-1 to TRBJ1-1, with D uncertain. This CDR3 is built from 15 residues. Trimming removed 1 base at V and 4 bases at J, with 13 bases between. The germline CDR1 and CDR2 sequences are MGHDK and SYGVNS. CDR3: CASSEWTSGGTEAFF. As DNA, the CDR3 is TGTGCCAGCAGTGAATGGACCAGCGGAGGCACTGAAGCTTTCTTT.

The chain has TRBV30 and TRBJ2-1, with D perhaps matching TRBD2 (5 bases). Germline lookup yields CDR1 GTSNPN and CDR2 SVGIG (reference sequence). V was clipped by 0 bases and J by 3 bases, with 15 bases between them. This CDR3 has 16 amino acids. CDR3 in amino acids: CAWSVKLSGRYNEQFF. The CDR3 DNA follows: TGTGCCTGGAGTGTAAAGCTGAGCGGACGCTACAATGAGCAGTTCTTC.

In its sample, this clone was seen many times. The genes are TRBV23-1 and TRBJ2-7, with 7 bases fitting TRBD1. TRBV23-1 is annotated as an ORF whose role is uncertain. This CDR3 contains 14 residues. V was pared by 4 bases and J by 2 bases, with 5 bases of the junction left unmatched. The DNA for the CDR3 is TGCGCCAGCAGTCCAAACAGGGGAGCCTACGAGCAGTACTTC. Protein: CASSPNRGAYEQYF.

This chain connects TRBV7-6 to TRBJ1-4; D is perhaps TRBD1 (5 bases). The CDR3 loop spans 16 amino acids. V gave up 6 bases and J gave up 6 bases, with 20 bases separating them. Germline lookup yields CDR1 SGHVS and CDR2 FNYEAQ. In DNA form, the CDR3 reads TGTGCCAGCAGATCCACCGGGACTTTAAGGGATGAAAAACTGTTTTTT. Translated, it gives CASRSTGTLRDEKLFF.

The chain carries TRBV4-3 and TRBJ2-2; TRBD2 aligns across 7 bases. The CDR3 has 15 amino acids. The V gene end was trimmed by 2 bases and the J gene end by 3 bases; junction bases not matched to a gene: 3. CDR1 and CDR2 from the germline V gene are LGHNA and YSLEER. The CDR3 sequence: CASSQSGGDTGELFF. The CDR3 bases are TGCGCCAGCAGCCAATCTGGGGGGGACACCGGGGAGCTGTTTTTT.

This chain uses TRBV7-2 with TRBJ2-7, with 10 bases matching TRBD2. The CDR3 contains 15 residues. The J segment lost 3 bases and the V segment lost 1 base, leaving 3 bases of the junction unmatched. From germline, CDR1 is SGHTA and CDR2 FQGNSA. The chain's CDR3 is CASSLDPSGSYEQYF. Written as DNA, the CDR3 is TGTGCCAGCAGCTTAGATCCTAGCGGGAGCTACGAGCAGTACTTC.

This chain uses TRBV27 with TRBJ2-5, with 10 bases lining up with TRBD2. This CDR3 spans 14 amino acids. The trim removed 5 bases at V and 5 bases at J, leaving 5 bases unmatched. Germline V gene lookup returns CDR1 MNHEY and CDR2 SMNVEV (reference sequence). The CDR3 DNA reads TGTGCCAGCAGTAGGAGCGGGAGGGAGGAGACCCAGTACTTC. This sequence encodes CASSRSGREETQYF.

The chain carries TRBV29-1 and TRBJ2-7; 7 positions agree with TRBD1. V gave up 5 bases and J gave up 4 bases; unmatched junction bases: 8. CDR3 length: 13 amino acids. Germline CDR1 SQVTM, CDR2 ANQGSEA. This CDR3 reads CSVRLQGLYEQYF. The CDR3 DNA reads TGCAGCGTTAGGCTACAGGGGTTATACGAGCAGTACTTC.

This sequence joins TRBV9 and TRBJ2-3; no clear D gene. With 4 bases removed from V and 0 bases from J, the gap between germline ends came to 9 bases. This CDR3 spans 14 amino acids. Germline CDR1 is SGDLS and CDR2 is YYNGEE. The CDR3 region has the DNA TGTGCCAGCAGCATTCGAACTAGCACAGATACGCAGTATTTT. This codes for CASSIRTSTDTQYF.

The V and J genes are TRBV4-3 and TRBJ2-3, with 9 bases fitting TRBD1. V was pared by 2 bases and J by 6 bases, with 12 bases of the junction left unmatched. Germline V gene data show CDR1 as LGHNA and CDR2 as YSLEER. CDR3 length: 17 amino acids. The CDR3 spells CASSQLTGGGQSDTQYF. The DNA for the CDR3 is TGCGCCAGCAGCCAACTAACAGGGGGCGGTCAATCTGATACGCAGTATTTT.